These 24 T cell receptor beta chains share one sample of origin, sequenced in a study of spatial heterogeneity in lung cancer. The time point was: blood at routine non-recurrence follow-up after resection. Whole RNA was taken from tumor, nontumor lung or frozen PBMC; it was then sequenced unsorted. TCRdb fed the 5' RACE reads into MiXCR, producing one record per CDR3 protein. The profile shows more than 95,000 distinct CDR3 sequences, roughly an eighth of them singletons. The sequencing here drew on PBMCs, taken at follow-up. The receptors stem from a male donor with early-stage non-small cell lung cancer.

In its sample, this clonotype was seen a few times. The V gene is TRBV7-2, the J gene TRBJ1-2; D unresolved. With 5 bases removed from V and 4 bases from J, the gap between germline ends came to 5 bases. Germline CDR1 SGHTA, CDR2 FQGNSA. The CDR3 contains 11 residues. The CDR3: CASSPRYGYTF. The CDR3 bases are TGTGCCAGCAGCCCCCGCTATGGCTACACCTTC.

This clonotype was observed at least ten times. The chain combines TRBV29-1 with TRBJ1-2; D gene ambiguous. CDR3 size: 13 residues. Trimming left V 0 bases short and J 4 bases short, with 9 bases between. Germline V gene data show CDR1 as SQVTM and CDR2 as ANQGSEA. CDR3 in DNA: TGCAGCGTTGAAGATCCCGGGATCTATGGCTACACCTTC. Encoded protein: CSVEDPGIYGYTF. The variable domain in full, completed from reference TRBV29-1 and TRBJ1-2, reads SAVISQKPSRDICQRGTSLTIQCQVDSQVTMMFWYRQQPGQSLTLIATANQGSEATYESGFVIDKFPISRPNLTFSTLTVSNMSPEDSSIYLCSVEDPGIYGYTFGSGTRLTVV.

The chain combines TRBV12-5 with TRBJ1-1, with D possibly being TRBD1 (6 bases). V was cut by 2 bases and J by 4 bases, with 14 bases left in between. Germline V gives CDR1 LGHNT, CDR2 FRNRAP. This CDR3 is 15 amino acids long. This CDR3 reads CASGLYRQEITEAFF. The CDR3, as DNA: TGTGCTAGTGGTTTGTACCGACAGGAGATCACTGAAGCTTTCTTT.

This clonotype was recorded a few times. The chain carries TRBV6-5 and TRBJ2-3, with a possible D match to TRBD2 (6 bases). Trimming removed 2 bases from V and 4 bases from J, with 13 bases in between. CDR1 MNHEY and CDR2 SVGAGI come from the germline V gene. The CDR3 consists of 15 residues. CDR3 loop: CASSYGGSRPDTQYF. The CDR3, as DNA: TGTGCCAGCAGTTACGGGGGGTCCCGCCCAGATACGCAGTATTTT.

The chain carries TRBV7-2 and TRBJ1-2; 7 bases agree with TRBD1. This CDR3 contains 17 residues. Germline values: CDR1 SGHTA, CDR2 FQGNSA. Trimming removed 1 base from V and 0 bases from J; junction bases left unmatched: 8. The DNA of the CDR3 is TGTGCCAGCAGCTTAGTCATAAGGGACAGTTCTAACTATGGCTACACCTTC. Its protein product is CASSLVIRDSSNYGYTF.

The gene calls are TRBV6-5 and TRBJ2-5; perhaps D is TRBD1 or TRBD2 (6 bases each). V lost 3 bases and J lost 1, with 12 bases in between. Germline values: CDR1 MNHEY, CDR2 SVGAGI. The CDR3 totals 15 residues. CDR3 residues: CASSYAGGPQETQYF. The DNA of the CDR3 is TGTGCCAGCAGTTATGCCGGGGGCCCCCAAGAGACCCAGTACTTC.

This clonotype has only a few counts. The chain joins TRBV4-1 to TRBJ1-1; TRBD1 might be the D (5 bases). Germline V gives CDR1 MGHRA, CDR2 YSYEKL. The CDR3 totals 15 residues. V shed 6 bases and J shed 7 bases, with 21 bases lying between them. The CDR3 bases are TGCGCCAGCAGTCACCCGGGACGGCGGATTATTGAAGCTTTCTTT. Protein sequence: CASSHPGRRIIEAFF.

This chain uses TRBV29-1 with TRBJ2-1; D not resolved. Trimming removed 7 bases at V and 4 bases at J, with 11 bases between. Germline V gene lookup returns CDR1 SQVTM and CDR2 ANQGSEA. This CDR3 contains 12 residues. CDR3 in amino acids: CSAPDLYNEQFF. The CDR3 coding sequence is TGCAGCGCACCCGACTTGTACAATGAGCAGTTCTTC.

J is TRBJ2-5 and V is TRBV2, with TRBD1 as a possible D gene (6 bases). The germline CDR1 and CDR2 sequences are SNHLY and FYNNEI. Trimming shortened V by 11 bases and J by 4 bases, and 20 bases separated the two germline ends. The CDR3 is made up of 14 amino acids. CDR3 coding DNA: TGTGCCTCTAGAATGGGGGCTGTAGGAGAGACCCAGTACTTC. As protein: CASRMGAVGETQYF.

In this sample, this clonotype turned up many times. The CDR3 loop is CASLGQARTGELFF. The CDR3 coding sequence is TGTGCCAGCCTGGGACAGGCGCGCACCGGGGAGCTGTTTTTT. The V and J genes are TRBV12-3 or TRBV12-4 and TRBJ2-2, with TRBD1 matching over 8 bases. The CDR3 runs to 14 residues. V lost 8 bases and J lost 4; bases outside the gene matches: 6.

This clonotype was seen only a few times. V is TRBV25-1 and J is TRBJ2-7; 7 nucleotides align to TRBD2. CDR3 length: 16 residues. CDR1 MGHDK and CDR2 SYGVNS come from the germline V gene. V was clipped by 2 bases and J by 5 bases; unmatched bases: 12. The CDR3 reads CASSERSGLEVHEQYF. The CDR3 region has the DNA TGTGCCAGCAGTGAACGGAGTGGACTAGAGGTTCACGAGCAGTACTTC.

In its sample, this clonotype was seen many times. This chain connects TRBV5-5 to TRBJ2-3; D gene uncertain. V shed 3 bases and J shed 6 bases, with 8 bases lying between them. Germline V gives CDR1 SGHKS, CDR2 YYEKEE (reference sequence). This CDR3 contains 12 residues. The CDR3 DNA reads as TGTGCCAGCAGCTATCCGGCGGATACGCAGTATTTT. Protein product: CASSYPADTQYF.

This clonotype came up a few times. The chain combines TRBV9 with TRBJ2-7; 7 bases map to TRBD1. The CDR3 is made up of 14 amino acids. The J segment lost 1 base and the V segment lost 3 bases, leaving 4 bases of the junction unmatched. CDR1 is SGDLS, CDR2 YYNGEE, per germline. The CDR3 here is CASSASTGSYEQYF. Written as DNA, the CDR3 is TGTGCCAGCAGCGCATCGACAGGGTCCTACGAGCAGTACTTC. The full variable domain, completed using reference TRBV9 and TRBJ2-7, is DSGVTQTPKHLITATGQRVTLRCSPRSGDLSVYWYQQSLDQGLQFLIQYYNGEERAKGNILERFSAQQFPDLHSELNLSSLELGDSALYFCASSASTGSYEQYFGPGTRLTVT.

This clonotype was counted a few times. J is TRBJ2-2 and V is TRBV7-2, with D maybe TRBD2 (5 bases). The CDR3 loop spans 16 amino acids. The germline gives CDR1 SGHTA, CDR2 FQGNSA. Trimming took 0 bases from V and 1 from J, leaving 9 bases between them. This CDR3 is CASSLAPGMNTGELFF. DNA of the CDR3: TGTGCCAGCAGCTTAGCTCCGGGGATGAACACCGGGGAGCTGTTTTTT.

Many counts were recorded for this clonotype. CDR3 region: CASTPYQETQYF. In DNA, the CDR3 is TGTGCCAGCACTCCGTACCAAGAGACCCAGTACTTC. V usage is TRBV27 and J usage is TRBJ2-5; D unresolved. CDR3 size: 12 residues. The V gene's germline CDR1 is MNHEY and CDR2 SMNVEV (reference sequence). The V end lost 7 bases, the J end lost 0 bases, and 6 bases lay between the germline ends.

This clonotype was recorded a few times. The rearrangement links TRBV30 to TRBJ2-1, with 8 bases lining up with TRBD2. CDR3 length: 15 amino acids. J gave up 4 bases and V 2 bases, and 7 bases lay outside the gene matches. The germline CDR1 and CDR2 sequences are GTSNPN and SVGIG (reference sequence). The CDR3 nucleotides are TGTGCCTGGAGTCCATGGGGCGGGGGGTACAATGAGCAGTTCTTC. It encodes CAWSPWGGGYNEQFF.

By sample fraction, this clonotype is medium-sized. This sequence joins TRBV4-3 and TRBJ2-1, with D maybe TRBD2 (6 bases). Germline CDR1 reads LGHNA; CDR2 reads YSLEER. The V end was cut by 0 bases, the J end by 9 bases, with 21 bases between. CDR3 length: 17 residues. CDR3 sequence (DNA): TGCGCCAGCAGCCAAGATTGGGGGGAAGGCGCGCCCTTTGAGCAGTTCTTC. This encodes CASSQDWGEGAPFEQFF.

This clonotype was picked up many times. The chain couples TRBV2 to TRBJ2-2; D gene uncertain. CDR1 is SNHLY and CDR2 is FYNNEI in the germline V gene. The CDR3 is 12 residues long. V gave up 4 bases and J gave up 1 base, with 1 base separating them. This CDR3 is CASSGNTGELFF. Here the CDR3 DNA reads TGTGCCAGCAGTGGGAACACCGGGGAGCTGTTTTTT.

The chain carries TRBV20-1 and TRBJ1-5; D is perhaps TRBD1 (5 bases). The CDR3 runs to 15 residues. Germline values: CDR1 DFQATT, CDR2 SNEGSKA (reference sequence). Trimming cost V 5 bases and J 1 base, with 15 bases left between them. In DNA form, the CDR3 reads TGCAGTGCTCGCCCGGGGACGGTGAGCAATCAGCCCCAGCATTTT. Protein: CSARPGTVSNQPQHF.

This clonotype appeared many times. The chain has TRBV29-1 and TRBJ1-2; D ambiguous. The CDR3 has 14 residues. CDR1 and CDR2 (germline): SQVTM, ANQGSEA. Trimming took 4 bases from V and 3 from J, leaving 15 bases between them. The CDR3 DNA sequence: TGCAGCGTTGCTAGGCAAGCACCTTACTATGGCTACACCTTC. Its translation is CSVARQAPYYGYTF.

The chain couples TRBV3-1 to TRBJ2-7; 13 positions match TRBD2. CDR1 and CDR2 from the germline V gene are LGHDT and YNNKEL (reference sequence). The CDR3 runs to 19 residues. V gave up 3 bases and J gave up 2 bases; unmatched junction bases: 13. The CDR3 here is CASSHLTLRTSGGTYEQYF. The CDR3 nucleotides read TGTGCCAGCAGCCACCTTACACTTCGGACTAGCGGGGGCACCTACGAGCAGTACTTC.

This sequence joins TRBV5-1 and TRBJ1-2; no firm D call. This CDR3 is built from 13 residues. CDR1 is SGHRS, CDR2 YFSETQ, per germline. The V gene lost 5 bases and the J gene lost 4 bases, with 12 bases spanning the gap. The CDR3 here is CASRGEGSYGYTF. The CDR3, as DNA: TGCGCCAGCAGGGGCGAAGGGAGCTATGGCTACACCTTC. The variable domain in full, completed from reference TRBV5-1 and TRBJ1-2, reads KAGVTQTPRYLIKTRGQQVTLSCSPISGHRSVSWYQQTPGQGLQFLFEYFSETQRNKGNFPGRFSGRQFSNSRSEMNVSTLELGDSALYLCASRGEGSYGYTFGSGTRLTVV.

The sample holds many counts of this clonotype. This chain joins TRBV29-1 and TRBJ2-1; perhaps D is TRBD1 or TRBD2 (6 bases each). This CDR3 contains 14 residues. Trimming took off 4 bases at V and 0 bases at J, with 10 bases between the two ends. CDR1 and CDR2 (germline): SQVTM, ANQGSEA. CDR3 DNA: TGCAGCGTTGGAGGGGGGATCTCCTACAATGAGCAGTTCTTC. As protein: CSVGGGISYNEQFF.

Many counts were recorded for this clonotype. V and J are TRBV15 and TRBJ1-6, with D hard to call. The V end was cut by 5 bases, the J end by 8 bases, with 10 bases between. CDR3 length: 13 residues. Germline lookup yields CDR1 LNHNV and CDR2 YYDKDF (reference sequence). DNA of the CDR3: TGTGCCACCAGCCGTTCGTCCGATTCACCCCTCCACTTT. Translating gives CATSRSSDSPLHF.